This T cell receptor beta chain was identified in a study of identical twins. Study-level findings and limits: In beta out-of-frame sequences, the excess sharing between twins was weaker.

With respect to this clonotype: The antigen is not known.

Trimming cost V 1 base and J 2 bases, with 12 bases left between them. The CDR3 runs 15 residues. Germline CDR1 and CDR2: SGHVS and FNYEAQ. It was template switching that added a universal primer site, and there were unique molecular identifiers on the cDNA. TCRdb reprocessed the 5' RACE reads via MiXCR and lists one record per CDR3 protein. The sample includes 430,000 or so distinct CDR3 sequences, roughly 26% of them seen just once. The sample was also reused in another study, on T cells expressing NK-cell markers. That work contributes: CD8+ T cells in 5 to 7 donors included dominant NKG2C+ clonotypes at roughly 1.0-7.5%. In a handful of donors, these clonotypes also led the CD3+CD56-NKG2C+ fraction.

Sequenced sample: CD4+ T cells sorted from blood. This clonotype was obtained from a woman aged 18-35 years in good health. The chain employs TRBV7-6 and TRBJ2-7; D is unresolved. CDR3: CASSLGVDPTYEQYF. CDR3 bases: TGTGCCAGCAGCTTAGGCGTGGACCCAACCTACGAGCAGTACTTC.